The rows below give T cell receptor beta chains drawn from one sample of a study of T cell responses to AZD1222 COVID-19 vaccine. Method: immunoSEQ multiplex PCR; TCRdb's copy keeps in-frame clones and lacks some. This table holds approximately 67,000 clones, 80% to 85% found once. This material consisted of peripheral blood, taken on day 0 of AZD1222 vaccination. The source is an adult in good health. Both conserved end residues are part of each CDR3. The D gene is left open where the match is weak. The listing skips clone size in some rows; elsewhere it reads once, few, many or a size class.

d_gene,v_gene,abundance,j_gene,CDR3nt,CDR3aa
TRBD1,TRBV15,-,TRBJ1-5,TGTGCCACCAGCAGAGAGGACAGGGACAATCAGCCCCAGCATTTT,CATSREDRDNQPQHF
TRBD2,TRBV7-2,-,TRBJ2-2,TGTGCCAGCAGTCCACCGGGACTAGGGATCACCGGGGAGCTGTTTTTT,CASSPPGLGITGELFF
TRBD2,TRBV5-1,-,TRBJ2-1,TGCGCCAGCAGCTTGATCAGCGGGAGAGGGTTTGAGCAGTTCTTC,CASSLISGRGFEQFF
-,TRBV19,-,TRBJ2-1,TGTGCCAGTAGTATAGTCACAGGACCCTACAATGAGCAGTTCTTC,CASSIVTGPYNEQFF
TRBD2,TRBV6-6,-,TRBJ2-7,TGTGCCAGCAGCCCAGCGGGGGTAACCTACGAGCAGTACTTC,CASSPAGVTYEQYF
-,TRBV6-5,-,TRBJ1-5,TGTGCCAGCAGTTACGGGGGGAATCAGCCCCAGCATTTT,CASSYGGNQPQHF
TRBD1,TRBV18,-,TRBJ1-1,TGTGCCAGCTCACCGCAGACAGGGCTGAACACTGAAGCTTTCTTT,CASSPQTGLNTEAFF
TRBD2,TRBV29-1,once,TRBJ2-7,TGCAGCGTCAGTAGCGGGAGGGCCGGGTACGAGCAGTACTTC,CSVSSGRAGYEQYF
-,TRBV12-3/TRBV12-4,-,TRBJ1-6,TGTGCCAGCAGTTTACAAGGCAATTCACCCCTCCACTTT,CASSLQGNSPLHF
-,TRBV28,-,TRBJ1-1,TGTGCCAGCAGTCCCGGGTGGAAGAACACTGAAGCTTTCTTT,CASSPGWKNTEAFF
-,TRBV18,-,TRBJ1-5,TGTGCCAGCTCACCAGGAATCGGCAATCAGCCCCAGCATTTT,CASSPGIGNQPQHF
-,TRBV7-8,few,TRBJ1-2,TGTGCCAGCAGCTTAGTTGGGGAATCGTGGGGCTACACCTTC,CASSLVGESWGYTF
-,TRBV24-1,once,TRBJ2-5,TGTGCCACCAGTGATTTGGGTACAGGGTTACAAGAGACCCAGTACTTC,CATSDLGTGLQETQYF
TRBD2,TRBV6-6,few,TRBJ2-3,TGTGCCAGCAGTTCAGGGACTAGCGGGATTACAGATACGCAGTATTTT,CASSSGTSGITDTQYF
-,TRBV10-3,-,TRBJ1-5,TGTGCCATCGGGAGCCGGGATCAGCCCCAGCATTTT,CAIGSRDQPQHF
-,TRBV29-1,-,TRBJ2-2,TGCAGCGTTGAATTACGGCAGGGCGACACCGGGGAGCTGTTTTTT,CSVELRQGDTGELFF
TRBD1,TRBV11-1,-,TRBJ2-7,TGTGCCAGCAGCTTGGGACAGGGGGGGGAGCAGTACTTC,CASSLGQGGEQYF
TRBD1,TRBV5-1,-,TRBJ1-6,TGCGCCAGCAGGTCCGGGACAGGGAGTTCACCCCTCCACTTT,CASRSGTGSSPLHF
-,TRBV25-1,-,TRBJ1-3,TGTGCCAGCAGTGAATTTCGCCAGCGCCTGGGAAACACCATATATTTT,CASSEFRQRLGNTIYF
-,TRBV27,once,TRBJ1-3,TGTGCCAGCAGTCGGGGCAGCTACGGAAACACCATATATTTT,CASSRGSYGNTIYF
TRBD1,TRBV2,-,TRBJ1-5,TGTGCCAGCAGTGACGCCTACACAGGGGGTCATCAGCCCCAGCATTTT,CASSDAYTGGHQPQHF
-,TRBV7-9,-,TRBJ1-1,TGTGCCAGCAGCTCCAGTAGGAGTGATAACACTGAAGCTTTCTTT,CASSSSRSDNTEAFF
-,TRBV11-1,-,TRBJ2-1,TGTGCCAGCAGCTTTGAAGTTCGGTACAATGAGCAGTTCTTC,CASSFEVRYNEQFF
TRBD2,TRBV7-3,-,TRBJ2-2,TGTGCCAGCAGCCCCGGGACTAGCGGGAGAACCGGGGAGCTGTTTTTT,CASSPGTSGRTGELFF
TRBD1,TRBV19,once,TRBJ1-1,TGTGCCAGTAGTATTGGACCGGGACAGGGTGAAGCTTTCTTT,CASSIGPGQGEAFF
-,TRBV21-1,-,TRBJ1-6,TGTGCCAGCAATACGCCGCCCCTCCACTTT,CASNTPPLHF
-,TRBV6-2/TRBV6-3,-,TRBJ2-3,TGTGCCAGCAGTTTCACCCTGGGCGACCCAGATACGCAGTATTTT,CASSFTLGDPDTQYF
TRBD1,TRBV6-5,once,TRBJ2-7,TGTGCCAGCAGTTACTCTGGGACAGGGGTCGACGAGCAGTACTTC,CASSYSGTGVDEQYF
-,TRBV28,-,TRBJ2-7,TGTGCCAGCAGCCCCCCGGGGGGCCGCTACGAGCAGTACTTC,CASSPPGGRYEQYF
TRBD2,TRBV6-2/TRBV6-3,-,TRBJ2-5,TGTGCCAGCAGTTCGGGACTAGCGGGGGGGCCGAGAGAGACCCAGTACTTC,CASSSGLAGGPRETQYF
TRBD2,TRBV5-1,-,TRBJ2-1,TGCGCCAGCAGCTTGGGCGGCTTTAGCGGGGGGGCAGATGAGCAGTTCTTC,CASSLGGFSGGADEQFF
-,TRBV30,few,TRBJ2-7,TGTGCCTGGAGTGTCTCGATCTACGAGCAGTACTTC,CAWSVSIYEQYF
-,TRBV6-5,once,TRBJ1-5,TGTGCCAGCAGTTACTCGGAAAATCAGCCCCAGCATTTT,CASSYSENQPQHF
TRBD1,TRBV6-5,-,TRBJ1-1,TGTGCCAGCAGTTCCCGGACAGGAAGGCACACTGAAGCTTTCTTT,CASSSRTGRHTEAFF
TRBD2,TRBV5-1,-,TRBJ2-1,TGCGCCAGCAGGACTAGCGGGGGGATCAGCTCCTACAATGAGCAGTTCTTC,CASRTSGGISSYNEQFF
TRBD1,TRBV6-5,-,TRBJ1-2,TGTGCCAGCAGTTACGAGGGGACAGGGTCCTATGGCTACACCTTC,CASSYEGTGSYGYTF
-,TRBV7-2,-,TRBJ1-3,TGTGCCAGCAGCTTAGTACCCCTTGGGAACACCATATATTTT,CASSLVPLGNTIYF
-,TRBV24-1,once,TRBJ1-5,TGTGCCACCAGTGATCCGACAGGCTACCGCAATCAGCCCCAGCATTTT,CATSDPTGYRNQPQHF
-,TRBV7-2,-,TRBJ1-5,TGTGCCAGCAGCTTGGACGGACAGCGGCCCCAGCATTTT,CASSLDGQRPQHF
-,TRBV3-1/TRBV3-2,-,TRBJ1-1,TGTGCCAGCAGCGCCGGACTCCCCAGGTGGACTGAAGCTTTCTTT,CASSAGLPRWTEAFF
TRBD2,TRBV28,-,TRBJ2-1,TGTGCCAGCAGTCTGAGCGGGAGTAGGGTCAATGAGCAGTTCTTC,CASSLSGSRVNEQFF
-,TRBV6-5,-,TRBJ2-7,TGTGCCAGCAGTTACTCGAGTTTGAGGCCGAACTACGAGCAGTACTTC,CASSYSSLRPNYEQYF
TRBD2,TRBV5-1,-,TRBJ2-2,TGCGCCAGCAGCTTGGTACTAGCGGAGAACACCGGGGAGCTGTTTTTT,CASSLVLAENTGELFF
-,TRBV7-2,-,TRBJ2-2,TGTGCCAGCAGCACGGACACCGGGGAGCTGTTTTTT,CASSTDTGELFF
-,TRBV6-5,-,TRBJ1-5,TGTGCCAGCACAGGGAGAAATCAGCCCCAGCATTTT,CASTGRNQPQHF
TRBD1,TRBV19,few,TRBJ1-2,TGTGCCAGTAGTATACAGGGGGCGGATGGCTACACCTTC,CASSIQGADGYTF
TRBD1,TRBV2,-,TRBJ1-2,TGTGCCAGCAATACAGGGGGCAACTATGGCTACACCTTC,CASNTGGNYGYTF
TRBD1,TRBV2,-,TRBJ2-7,TGTGCCAGCAGTCTACAGGGGGCGGACTTCTACGAGCAGTACTTC,CASSLQGADFYEQYF